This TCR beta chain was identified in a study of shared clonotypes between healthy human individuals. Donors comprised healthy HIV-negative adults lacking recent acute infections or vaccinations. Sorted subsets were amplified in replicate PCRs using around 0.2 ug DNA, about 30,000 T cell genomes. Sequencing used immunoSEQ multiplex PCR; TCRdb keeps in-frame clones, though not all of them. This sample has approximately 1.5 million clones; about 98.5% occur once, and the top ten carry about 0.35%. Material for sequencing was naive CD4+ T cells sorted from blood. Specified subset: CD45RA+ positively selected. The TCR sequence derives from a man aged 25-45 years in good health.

CDR3 nucleotide sequence: TGTGCCAGCAGCCCAGCTCTGGGTAGCACAGATACGCAGTATTTT. It encodes CASSPALGSTDTQYF. The rearrangement links TRBV7-9 to TRBJ2-3; D uncertain. Germline V gives CDR1 SEHNR, CDR2 FQNEAQ (reference sequence). Trimming removed 5 bases from V and 0 bases from J, with 12 bases in between. The CDR3 length is 15 residues.